Reported below is one T cell receptor beta chain. These data are taken from a study of blood T cell repertoires in COVID-19. CDR3 length: 15 amino acids. V lost 5 bases, J lost 1 base, and 14 bases lay in between. Germline loops: CDR1 MNHEY, CDR2 SMNVEV (reference sequence). Clones were read by immunoSEQ multiplex PCR, and TCRdb kept only the in-frame ones, dropping some. Here the sample spans 150,000 to 200,000 clones, over 80% being singletons. This TCR was sampled from a woman aged 55-75 years who had recovered from COVID-19. The sequenced sample consisted of PBMCs or T cells enriched from blood (not recorded which). The gene calls are TRBV27 and TRBJ1-1; tentatively, D is TRBD1 (6 bases). CDR3 region: CASSSPKQGNTEAFF. The CDR3 DNA reads as TGTGCCAGCAGTAGCCCGAAACAGGGGAACACTGAAGCTTTCTTT.